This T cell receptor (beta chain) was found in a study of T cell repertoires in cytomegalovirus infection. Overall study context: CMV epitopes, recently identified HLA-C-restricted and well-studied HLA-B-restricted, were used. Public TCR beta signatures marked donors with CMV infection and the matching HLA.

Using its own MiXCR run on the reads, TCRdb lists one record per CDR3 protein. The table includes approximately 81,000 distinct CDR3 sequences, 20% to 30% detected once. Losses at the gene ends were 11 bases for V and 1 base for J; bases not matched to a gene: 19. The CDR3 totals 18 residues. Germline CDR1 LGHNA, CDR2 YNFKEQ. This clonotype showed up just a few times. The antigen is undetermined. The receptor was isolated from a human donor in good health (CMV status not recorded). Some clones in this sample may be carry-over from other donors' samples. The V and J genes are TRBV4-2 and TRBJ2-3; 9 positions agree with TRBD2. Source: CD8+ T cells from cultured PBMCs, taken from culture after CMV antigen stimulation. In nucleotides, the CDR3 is TGTGCCTCCGCAGGTGATAGCGGGAGCAGGGGTGGCACAGATACGCAGTATTTT. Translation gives CASAGDSGSRGGTDTQYF.